The 20 T cell receptor beta chains listed next were all sequenced from one sample in a study of response to subunit inactivated influenza vaccine. TCRdb redid the calling of the RT-PCR reads with MiXCR, one entry per CDR3 protein. This table has some 180,000 distinct CDR3 sequences, about 10% appearing once. Sequenced material: non-naive T cells sorted from PBMCs, taken on the day of vaccination. Receptors were obtained from a man in his fifties or sixties who received an inactivated influenza vaccine.

In its sample, this clonotype was seen a few times. This chain joins TRBV28 and TRBJ1-3; 9 bases agree with TRBD1. This CDR3 has 16 amino acids. J gave up 2 bases and V 3 bases, and 5 bases lay outside the gene matches. Looked up from germline, CDR1 is MDHEN and CDR2 is SYDVKM. CDR3 coding DNA: TGTGCCAGCAGTTTGGGACAGGGAGTCGCTGGAAACACCATATATTTT. It translates to CASSLGQGVAGNTIYF.

This clonotype has at least ten counts. This chain connects TRBV28 to TRBJ2-3; D uncertain. This CDR3 is built from 12 residues. V was clipped by 2 bases and J by 6 bases, with 6 bases between them. Germline V gene sequence: CDR1 MDHEN, CDR2 SYDVKM. The CDR3 region is CASSLRADTQYF. Here the CDR3 DNA reads TGTGCCAGCAGTTTAAGGGCCGATACGCAGTATTTT.

The chain links TRBV20-1 to TRBJ2-7; either TRBD1 or TRBD2 may supply D (6 bases each). This CDR3 has 15 amino acids. V gave up 3 bases and J gave up 2 bases, with 17 bases separating them. CDR1 and CDR2 from the germline V gene are DFQATT and SNEGSKA (reference sequence). CDR3 region: CSARSIGGRTYEQYF. CDR3 DNA sequence: TGCAGTGCTAGGTCAATAGGGGGGCGCACCTACGAGCAGTACTTC.

This clonotype has a count of ten or more. The CDR3 here is CASIHGMDNEQFF. In DNA, the CDR3 is TGTGCCAGCATCCACGGGATGGACAATGAGCAGTTCTTC. The J gene is TRBJ2-1, the V gene TRBV11-2, with D possibly TRBD2 on 5 matching bases. V shed 7 bases and J shed 5 bases, with 12 bases lying between them. CDR1 SGHAT and CDR2 FQNNGV come from the germline V gene. This CDR3 is 13 amino acids long. Supplemented by reference TRBV11-2 and TRBJ2-1, the full variable domain reads EAGVAQSPRYKIIEKRQSVAFWCNPISGHATLYWYQQILGQGPKLLIQFQNNGVVDDSQLPKDRFSAERLKGVDSTLKIQPAKLEDSAVYLCASIHGMDNEQFFGPGTRLTVL.

This clonotype has at least ten counts. The chain carries TRBV12-3 or TRBV12-4 and TRBJ1-5; D not resolved. V was trimmed by 5 bases and J by 0 bases, leaving 2 bases between them. CDR3 length: 12 amino acids. For the CDR3, the DNA is TGTGCCAGCAGTAATAGCAATCAGCCCCAGCATTTT. This encodes CASSNSNQPQHF.

The chain combines TRBV5-1 with TRBJ1-1; 8 nucleotides match TRBD1. Germline assignment: CDR1 SGHRS and CDR2 YFSETQ. J was trimmed by 10 bases and V by 3 bases; bases with no gene match: 2. This CDR3 is 11 amino acids long. CDR3 DNA: TGCGCCAGCAGCTCACAGGGGGTAGCTTTCTTT. Protein: CASSSQGVAFF. The variable domain in full, with the rest retrieved from reference TRBV5-1 and TRBJ1-1, is KAGVTQTPRYLIKTRGQQVTLSCSPISGHRSVSWYQQTPGQGLQFLFEYFSETQRNKGNFPGRFSGRQFSNSRSEMNVSTLELGDSALYLCASSSQGVAFFGQGTRLTVV.

This clonotype was recorded many times. This chain joins TRBV7-9 and TRBJ2-3; no definite D call. Germline CDR1 SEHNR, CDR2 FQNEAQ (reference sequence). V dropped 7 bases and J dropped 3 bases, with 5 bases sitting between them. The CDR3 is made up of 11 amino acids. The CDR3 bases are TGTGCCAGCACCATAACAGATACGCAGTATTTT. It encodes CASTITDTQYF. Looking up the rest from reference TRBV7-9 and TRBJ2-3 gives the full variable domain: DTGVSQNPRHKITKRGQNVTFRCDPISEHNRLYWYRQTLGQGPEFLTYFQNEAQLEKSRLLSDRFSAERPKGSFSTLEIQRTEQGDSAMYLCASTITDTQYFGPGTRLTVL.

In its sample, this clonotype was seen a few times. This chain uses TRBV24-1 with TRBJ2-3, with 12 positions matching TRBD2. Per the germline V gene, CDR1 is KGHDR and CDR2 is SFDVKD. The CDR3 length is 16 residues. V was clipped by 5 bases and J by 2 bases; unmatched bases: 4. In DNA form, the CDR3 reads TGTGCCACCAGTGGTAGGACTAGCGGGACCACAGATACGCAGTATTTT. The encoded protein is CATSGRTSGTTDTQYF.

Of note for this clonotype: This may stem from a read error, because a much larger clone lies one nucleotide away. DNA of the CDR3: TGCAGCGTTGAGCGCCACCATACTAACACCGGGGAGCTGTTTTTT. It is translated as CSVERHHTNTGELFF. This sequence joins TRBV29-1 and TRBJ2-2; D is uncertain. This CDR3 has 15 amino acids. Germline V lookup: CDR1 SQVTM, CDR2 ANQGSEA. V lost 3 bases, J lost 2 bases, and 13 bases lay in between.

This clonotype was counted only a few times. CDR3 amino acids: CASSPYLNAGAVNYGYTF. In DNA, the CDR3 is TGTGCCAGCAGCCCCTATCTCAACGCAGGGGCCGTTAACTATGGCTACACCTTC. The chain employs TRBV3-1 and TRBJ1-2; the D gene is possibly TRBD1 (6 bases). CDR3 length: 18 amino acids. Between the trimmed V and J ends, which lost 4 bases and 1 base, there was a span of 22 bases. CDR1 and CDR2 (germline): LGHDT, YNNKEL (reference sequence).

The DNA of the CDR3 is TGTGCCAGCAGGACAGGGGGAGGGTCCTACGAGCAGTACTTC. It translates to CASRTGGGSYEQYF. This rearrangement joins TRBV28 to TRBJ2-7, with TRBD1 identical over 9 bases. V shed 6 bases and J 1 base; nucleotides not matched to a gene: 4. The CDR3 is 14 residues long. Germline values: CDR1 MDHEN, CDR2 SYDVKM. Filled out from reference TRBV28 and TRBJ2-7, the complete variable domain reads DVKVTQSSRYLVKRTGEKVFLECVQDMDHENMFWYRQDPGLGLRLIYFSYDVKMKEKGDIPEGYSVSREKKERFSLILESASTNQTSMYLCASRTGGGSYEQYFGPGTRLTVT.

This clonotype was recorded once. This chain uses TRBV7-2 with TRBJ2-7; 7 bases align to TRBD2. V shed 5 bases and J 3 bases; nucleotides not matched to a gene: 7. Looked up from germline, CDR1 is SGHTA and CDR2 is FQGNSA. The CDR3 length is 14 residues. This chain's CDR3 is CASSLRVAGYEQYF. CDR3 DNA sequence: TGTGCCAGCAGCCTCCGGGTAGCGGGCTACGAGCAGTACTTC. Full variable domain (remainder filled in from reference TRBV7-2 and TRBJ2-7): GAGVSQSPSNKVTEKGKDVELRCDPISGHTALYWYRQSLGQGLEFLIYFQGNSAPDKSGLPSDRFSAERTGGSVSTLTIQRTQQEDSAVYLCASSLRVAGYEQYFGPGTRLTVT.

This chain uses TRBV7-6 with TRBJ2-2, with TRBD2 matching over 13 bases. Germline values: CDR1 SGHVS, CDR2 FNYEAQ. CDR3 length equals 18 residues. Trimming removed 1 base from V and 7 bases from J; junction bases left unmatched: 9. The CDR3 loop reads CASSLETSGRRSGGELFF. The DNA for the CDR3 is TGTGCCAGCAGCTTAGAGACTAGCGGGAGGAGGAGCGGCGGGGAGCTGTTTTTT.

Many counts were recorded for this clonotype. This chain links TRBV5-6 with TRBJ2-7; TRBD1 might be the D (6 bases). V lost 4 bases to trimming and J lost 0 bases, with 11 bases between them. This CDR3 contains 14 residues. The V gene's germline CDR1 is SGHDT and CDR2 YYEEEE. The CDR3 region has the DNA TGTGCCAGCAGCCCGGACAGACGCTCCTACGAGCAGTACTTC. This encodes CASSPDRRSYEQYF.

This clonotype occurred many times. Here the CDR3 reads CASSLRGGFRETQYF. Written as DNA, the CDR3 is TGTGCCAGCAGCTTGCGAGGGGGCTTTAGAGAGACCCAGTACTTC. The rearrangement links TRBV5-6 to TRBJ2-5; 7 bases fit TRBD1. This CDR3 has 15 amino acids. CDR1 and CDR2 from the germline V gene are SGHDT and YYEEEE. The V segment lost 1 base and the J segment 4 bases; nucleotides outside the gene matches: 7. Together with reference TRBV5-6 and TRBJ2-5, the CDR3 gives the full variable domain: DAGVTQSPTHLIKTRGQQVTLRCSPKSGHDTVSWYQQALGQGPQFIFQYYEEEERQRGNFPDRFSGHQFPNYSSELNVNALLLGDSALYLCASSLRGGFRETQYFGPGTRLLVL.

In its sample, this clonotype was seen many times. V is TRBV29-1 and J is TRBJ2-5; a weak D match, TRBD1 (5 bases). Trimming removed 7 bases at V and 5 bases at J, with 17 bases between. This CDR3 is 13 amino acids long. CDR1 and CDR2 (germline): SQVTM, ANQGSEA. DNA of the CDR3: TGCAGCGCCCTAAGATCCCACAGGGAGACCCAGTACTTC. It is translated as CSALRSHRETQYF.

This clonotype was seen many times. The junction does not match germline at one end; this may be a read error. V usage is TRBV5-1 and J usage is TRBJ2-7, with 10 bases aligning to TRBD1. From germline, CDR1 is SGHRS and CDR2 YFSETQ. The CDR3 loop spans 17 amino acids. The CDR3: CASRLAPGQGFAYEQYF. CDR3 sequence (DNA): TGCGCCAGCAGGTTGGCACCGGGACAGGGGTTTGCCTACGAGCAGTACTTC. Looking up the rest from reference TRBV5-1 and TRBJ2-7 gives the full variable domain: KAGVTQTPRYLIKTRGQQVTLSCSPISGHRSVSWYQQTPGQGLQFLFEYFSETQRNKGNFPGRFSGRQFSNSRSEMNVSTLELGDSALYLCASRLAPGQGFAYEQYFGPGTRLTVT.

This chain links TRBV27 with TRBJ2-5, with D unresolved. The CDR3 is 14 amino acids. From germline, CDR1 is MNHEY and CDR2 SMNVEV (reference sequence). V was trimmed by 6 bases and J by 3 bases, leaving 14 bases between them. As DNA, the CDR3 is TGTGCCAGCAGATATCGGCCCACCGAAGAGACCCAGTACTTC. Translated: CASRYRPTEETQYF.

This clonotype turned up a few times. The chain is built from TRBV6-1 and TRBJ2-1; TRBD2 aligns across 7 bases. The CDR3 extends over 15 amino acids. Germline CDR1 reads MNHNS; CDR2 reads SASEGT. The J segment lost 7 bases and the V segment lost 2 bases, leaving 8 bases of the junction unmatched. The CDR3 sequence is CASSESGGRLNEQFF. In DNA, the CDR3 is TGTGCCAGCAGTGAAAGCGGCGGGAGATTAAATGAGCAGTTCTTC.

This clonotype was detected a few times. For the CDR3, the DNA is TGTGCCAGCAGCTTCCGGGCTGGGGCCAACGTCCTGACTTTC. Protein sequence: CASSFRAGANVLTF. The chain uses TRBV7-9 and TRBJ2-6; D gene unclear. Per the germline V gene, CDR1 is SEHNR and CDR2 is FQNEAQ (reference sequence). V lost 3 bases and J 2 bases, leaving 5 bases between the germline ends. The length of the CDR3 is 14 residues.